These 17 T cell receptor beta chains were all obtained from the same sample, sequenced in a study of T-cell memory formation after mild COVID-19 (dated by TCRdb to the early 2020s). Library prep was done by 5' RACE. Sequencing relied on an Illumina NovaSeq 6000. The raw public data were reprocessed by TCRdb itself: fastp quality trimming at Q25, MiXCR clonotype calling, in-frame beta chains only. Each entry merges the rows of one CDR3 protein and shows their most common DNA and genes. For this sample there are hundreds of thousands of distinct CDR3 sequences; roughly 18% appear just once. The leading ten clones occupy about a fifth of the sample. The specimen was PBMCs or a T cell subset sorted from them (not recorded which). Receptor source: a man aged 18 to 29 who had mild COVID-19 (a few samples of this study predate the infection). The sample titles of this study are shuffled in the database, so cell type and time point are left out; the donor was told from shared clones.

This clonotype was seen at least ten times. The J gene is TRBJ1-2, the V gene TRBV2; D is possibly TRBD1 (5 bases). V lost 7 bases to trimming and J lost 8 bases, with 17 bases between them. The CDR3 extends over 13 amino acids. Germline values: CDR1 SNHLY, CDR2 FYNNEI. CDR3 in amino acids: CASTERGGDGYTF. CDR3 DNA: TGTGCCAGCACGGAGAGGGGTGGAGACGGCTACACCTTC.

The chain uses TRBV7-9 and TRBJ2-2; D gene ambiguous. Germline V gene sequence: CDR1 SEHNR, CDR2 FQNEAQ (reference sequence). Trimming took off 2 bases at V and 3 bases at J, with 7 bases between the two ends. This CDR3 spans 14 amino acids. The CDR3 nucleotides are TGTGCCAGCAGCTTATACCAGTACACCGGGGAGCTGTTTTTT. Its protein product is CASSLYQYTGELFF.

Only a few counts were recorded for this clonotype. The chain is built from TRBV5-4 and TRBJ2-7; a weak D match, TRBD1 (5 bases). Germline V gene sequence: CDR1 SGHNT, CDR2 YYREEE (reference sequence). The V gene lost 0 bases and the J gene lost 5 bases, with 12 bases spanning the gap. The CDR3 has 14 amino acids. Here the CDR3 reads CASSLAQGVHEQYF. CDR3 DNA sequence: TGTGCCAGCAGCTTGGCTCAGGGTGTCCACGAGCAGTACTTC. The whole variable domain, remainder taken from reference TRBV5-4 and TRBJ2-7, is ETGVTQSPTHLIKTRGQQVTLRCSSQSGHNTVSWYQQALGQGPQFIFQYYREEENGRGNFPPRFSGLQFPNYSSELNVNALELDDSALYLCASSLAQGVHEQYFGPGTRLTVT.

CDR3 sequence (DNA): TGTGCCAGCAGCCCCCAGGACAGGGAGGATGAAAAACTGTTTTTT. It is translated as CASSPQDREDEKLFF. The chain has TRBV9 and TRBJ1-4; 8 positions agree with TRBD1. J lost 6 bases, V lost 4 bases, and 8 bases had no gene match. The CDR3 has 15 amino acids. CDR1 SGDLS and CDR2 YYNGEE come from the germline V gene.

In its sample, this clonotype was seen many times. CDR3 region: CASSLAGTSVAGRQFF. CDR3 in DNA: TGTGCCAGCAGCTTAGCCGGGACTAGCGTCGCAGGGCGGCAGTTCTTC. The chain carries TRBV7-2 and TRBJ2-1; TRBD2 matches 10 bases. The V gene end was trimmed by 0 bases and the J gene end by 12 bases; junction bases not matched to a gene: 11. CDR3 size: 16 residues. Germline assignment: CDR1 SGHTA and CDR2 FQGNSA. Full variable domain (outside the CDR3, taken from reference TRBV7-2 and TRBJ2-1): GAGVSQSPSNKVTEKGKDVELRCDPISGHTALYWYRQSLGQGLEFLIYFQGNSAPDKSGLPSDRFSAERTGGSVSTLTIQRTQQEDSAVYLCASSLAGTSVAGRQFFGPGTRLTVL.

This clonotype occurred a few times. J is TRBJ2-3 and V is TRBV10-3, with D hard to call. CDR3 length: 14 residues. Germline CDR1 is ENHRY and CDR2 is SYGVKD. Trimming stripped 8 bases from V and 6 bases from J, with 18 bases between. The CDR3 loop reads CAIRTTQGRDTQYF. The CDR3, as DNA: TGTGCCATCCGAACTACCCAAGGGCGCGATACGCAGTATTTT.

This chain links TRBV6-6 with TRBJ1-1; D is unresolved. Germline CDR1 reads MNHNY; CDR2 reads SVGAGI (reference sequence). This CDR3 has 16 residues. Trimming took off 2 bases at V and 0 bases at J, with 13 bases between the two ends. In nucleotides, the CDR3 is TGTGCCAGCAGTTACCCTCAGAGTCCTATGAACACTGAAGCTTTCTTT. It translates to CASSYPQSPMNTEAFF.

This clonotype was seen a single time. The chain employs TRBV5-1 and TRBJ2-7; 10 nucleotides match TRBD2. The CDR3 totals 15 residues. V gave up 0 bases and J gave up 7 bases; unmatched junction bases: 7. Germline CDR1 reads SGHRS; CDR2 reads YFSETQ. This chain's CDR3 is CASSLVPSGGEEQYF. The CDR3 DNA is TGCGCCAGCAGCTTGGTCCCTAGCGGGGGAGAGGAGCAGTACTTC. The complete variable domain, with remaining parts taken from reference TRBV5-1 and TRBJ2-7, reads KAGVTQTPRYLIKTRGQQVTLSCSPISGHRSVSWYQQTPGQGLQFLFEYFSETQRNKGNFPGRFSGRQFSNSRSEMNVSTLELGDSALYLCASSLVPSGGEEQYFGPGTRLTVT.

This clonotype was counted between two and nine times. V usage is TRBV6-5 and J usage is TRBJ2-3; 10 nucleotides agree with TRBD2. The CDR3 has 16 residues. Germline V CDR1 and CDR2: MNHEY, SVGAGI. V shed 0 bases, J shed 4 bases, and the junction held 4 bases outside the gene matches. The CDR3 spells CASSYSLTSGADTQYF. The CDR3 nucleotides read TGTGCCAGCAGTTACTCCCTAACTAGCGGGGCAGATACGCAGTATTTT.

This clonotype occurred a few times. V is TRBV11-1 and J is TRBJ2-6; 7 bases agree with TRBD2. The germline gives CDR1 SGHAT, CDR2 FQDESV (reference sequence). The CDR3 runs 16 residues. J lost 0 bases, V lost 3 bases, and 2 bases had no gene match. CDR3 sequence (DNA): TGTGCCAGCAGCTTCGGGGGGAACTCTGGGGCCAACGTCCTGACTTTC. Protein product: CASSFGGNSGANVLTF.

V gene TRBV6-2 or TRBV6-3 combines with J gene TRBJ1-2; no clear D gene. The CDR3 extends over 14 amino acids. Germline values: CDR1 MNHEY, CDR2 SVGEGT. V shed 1 base and J shed 4 bases, with 10 bases lying between them. CDR3 DNA: TGTGCCAGCAGTTACTATGGGGAAGTCTATGGCTACACCTTC. This translates into CASSYYGEVYGYTF.

This chain connects TRBV24-1 to TRBJ1-1, with D unclear. V lost 4 bases to trimming and J lost 1 base, with 6 bases between them. The CDR3 length is 13 residues. The germline V gene has CDR1 KGHDR and CDR2 SFDVKD. Written as DNA, the CDR3 is TGTGCCACCAGTGAGGACGGGAACACTGAAGCTTTCTTT. This gives the protein CATSEDGNTEAFF.

Ten or more counts support this clonotype. The chain links TRBV12-3 or TRBV12-4 to TRBJ2-2; D is uncertain. There are 16 residues in the CDR3. Trimming left V 1 base short and J 6 bases short, with 15 bases between. CDR3 in DNA: TGTGCCAGCAGTTTAGTGGAGCTACCGGTCCCCGGGGAGCTGTTTTTT. Protein sequence: CASSLVELPVPGELFF.

In its sample, this clonotype was seen many times. V and J are TRBV18 and TRBJ2-7, with D possibly matching TRBD2 (7 bases). This CDR3 spans 16 amino acids. V was trimmed by 2 bases and J by 5 bases, leaving 19 bases between them. The germline gives CDR1 KGHSH, CDR2 LQKENI. The CDR3 reads CASSPGVGRGGDEQYF. DNA for the CDR3: TGTGCCAGCTCACCAGGTGTCGGAAGGGGGGGAGACGAGCAGTACTTC. Combining the CDR3 with reference TRBV18 and TRBJ2-7 gives the whole variable domain NAGVMQNPRHLVRRRGQEARLRCSPMKGHSHVYWYRQLPEEGLKFMVYLQKENIIDESGMPKERFSAEFPKEGPSILRIQQVVRGDSAAYFCASSPGVGRGGDEQYFGPGTRLTVT.

The rearrangement links TRBV20-1 to TRBJ2-1; 15 nucleotides agree with TRBD2. Germline values: CDR1 DFQATT, CDR2 SNEGSKA (reference sequence). Trimming cost V 6 bases and J 7 bases; bases outside gene matches: 10. This CDR3 is built from 16 residues. As DNA, the CDR3 is TGCAGTGCACGACCAATCGGGACTAGCGGGGGGAATGAGCAGTTCTTC. Translated, it gives CSARPIGTSGGNEQFF.

The V call is TRBV30, the J call TRBJ1-6; D not resolved. The germline V and J ends were trimmed by 7 bases and 14 bases, with 12 bases remaining between them. The CDR3 extends over 10 amino acids. Germline CDR1 and CDR2: GTSNPN and SVGIG (reference sequence). The chain's CDR3 is CASFGLALHF. The CDR3 DNA is TGTGCCTCCTTCGGGTTGGCCCTCCACTTT.

This rearrangement joins TRBV7-9 to TRBJ2-2, with D maybe TRBD1 (6 bases). The germline CDR1 and CDR2 sequences are SEHNR and FQNEAQ (reference sequence). The CDR3 has 14 residues. The V end lost 1 base, the J end lost 4 bases, and 7 bases lay between the germline ends. The CDR3 protein is CASSLGQVTGELFF. CDR3 bases: TGTGCCAGCAGCTTAGGACAGGTCACCGGGGAGCTGTTTTTT.